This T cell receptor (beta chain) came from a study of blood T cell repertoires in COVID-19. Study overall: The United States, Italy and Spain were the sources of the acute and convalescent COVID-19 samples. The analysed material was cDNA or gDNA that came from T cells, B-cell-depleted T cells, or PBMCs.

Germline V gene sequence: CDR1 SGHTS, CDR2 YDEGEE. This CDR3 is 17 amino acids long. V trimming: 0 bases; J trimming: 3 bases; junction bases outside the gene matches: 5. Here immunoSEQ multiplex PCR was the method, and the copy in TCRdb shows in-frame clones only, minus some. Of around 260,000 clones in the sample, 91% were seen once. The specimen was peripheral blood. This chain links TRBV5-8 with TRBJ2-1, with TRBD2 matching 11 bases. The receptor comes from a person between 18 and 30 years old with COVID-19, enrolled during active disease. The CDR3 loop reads CASSLAPGTSGYNEQFF. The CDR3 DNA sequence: TGTGCCAGCAGCTTGGCCCCCGGGACTAGCGGCTACAATGAGCAGTTCTTC.